A single sample gave rise to the 10 T cell receptor beta chains below, sequenced in a study of tumor-infiltrating lymphocytes in primary liver carcinoma. From roughly 0.5 ug total RNA, TCR beta cDNA was generated with a primer in the constant region. Researchers made the TCR beta libraries by running three nested multiplex PCR rounds with slightly modified ARM-PCR. TRBV1-TRBV30 forward and Cbeta reverse primers drove the first two roughly 11-cycle rounds. TCRdb analysed the multiplex PCR reads with MiXCR anew, one entry per CDR3 protein. The sample includes more than 150,000 distinct CDR3 sequences, roughly three fifths seen only once; the top ten take 72%. Germline DNA was also extracted, and blood RNA was taken from unsorted whole blood. Sequencing was performed on peripheral blood. Receptors were obtained from a middle-aged man with primary liver carcinoma and hepatitis B virus infection.

The chain links TRBV10-3 to TRBJ2-1; the match to TRBD2 covers 7 bases. The V and J ends lost 7 bases and 7 bases, in that order; junction bases with no gene match: 22. Germline assignment: CDR1 ENHRY and CDR2 SYGVKD. The CDR3 spans 18 residues. In DNA, the CDR3 is TGTGCCATCATGGGGACCGGGACTAACCCTCGGTTGTGGAATGAGCAGTTCTTC. Encoded protein: CAIMGTGTNPRLWNEQFF.

Details on this clonotype: Possible read error: a much larger clone is one base away. This CDR3 fails to terminate in the conserved phenylalanine or tryptophan, so it likely reflects a read error. DNA of the CDR3: TGTGCCAGCAGCTGGGGGTCCTGGGGCGGAAACCCGATCGACGAGCAGTACTCC. Its translation is CASSWGSWGGNPIDEQYS. The chain couples TRBV11-2 to TRBJ2-7; D might be TRBD1 or TRBD2, each matching 5 bases. Trimming took off 4 bases at V and 5 bases at J, with 27 bases between the two ends. CDR1 SGHAT and CDR2 FQNNGV come from the germline V gene. There are 18 residues in the CDR3.

About this clonotype: Likely a read error: the CDR3 ends without its conserved phenylalanine or tryptophan. The chain recombines TRBV4-2 with TRBJ2-6; 11 bases agree with TRBD2. The germline V gene encodes CDR1 LGHNA and CDR2 YNFKEQ. This CDR3 is built from 19 residues. The CDR3 region is CAGSHRGLAGGSGANVLTL. The CDR3 nucleotides are TGTGCCGGCAGCCACCGTGGCCTAGCGGGAGGATCTGGGGCCAACGTCCTGACTTTG.

This clonotype came up once. The J gene is TRBJ2-7, the V gene TRBV28, with 8 bases lining up with TRBD2. Unmatched junction bases numbered 9, after V lost 4 bases and J lost 4 bases. Germline loops: CDR1 MDHEN, CDR2 SYDVKM. CDR3 length: 15 residues. The CDR3 reads CASSSISGSLYEQYF. Written as DNA, the CDR3 is TGTGCCAGCAGTTCTATCAGCGGGAGCCTTTACGAGCAGTACTTC.

In regard to this clonotype: Since a much larger clone is just one base distant, this may be a read error. This chain connects TRBV29-1 to TRBJ2-3; 8 bases match TRBD1. CDR3 size: 15 residues. The germline V gene encodes CDR1 SQVTM and CDR2 ANQGSEA. The ends lost 5 bases at V and 1 base at J; junction bases unmatched: 8. The CDR3 here is CSVFRGRVGTDTQYF. CDR3 sequence (DNA): TGCAGCGTTTTCAGGGGGCGTGTGGGCACAGATACGCAGTATTTT.

The CDR3 region is CASSQPGAGFNEKLFF. The CDR3 region has the DNA TGTGCCAGCAGCCAACCCGGGGCAGGGTTTAATGAAAAACTGTTTTTT. The chain has TRBV4-2 and TRBJ1-4; TRBD1 might be the D (5 bases). Germline CDR1 reads LGHNA; CDR2 reads YNFKEQ. Trimming took off 2 bases at V and 4 bases at J, with 14 bases between the two ends. The CDR3 consists of 16 residues.

The rearrangement joins TRBV6-5 to TRBJ2-1; unclear D gene. The CDR3 totals 15 residues. The germline gives CDR1 MNHEY, CDR2 SVGAGI. V was clipped by 7 bases and J by 4 bases, with 17 bases between them. The CDR3 region is CASNQTIDAYNEQFF. CDR3 sequence (DNA): TGTGCCAGCAACCAAACGATCGACGCATACAATGAGCAGTTCTTC.

Remarks on this clonotype: It is likely a read error, because the conserved phenylalanine at the end of the CDR3 is missing. The chain recombines TRBV11-2 with TRBJ2-1; 7 nucleotides match TRBD2. Germline V gene lookup returns CDR1 SGHAT and CDR2 FQNNGV. This CDR3 comprises 15 residues. CDR3 region: CASSPTSRSYSEQFI. Written as DNA, the CDR3 is TGTGCCAGCAGCCCGACTAGCCGCTCCTACAGTGAGCAGTTCATC.

V gene TRBV11-2 combines with J gene TRBJ2-7; D ambiguous. The CDR3 spans 12 residues. Germline values: CDR1 SGHAT, CDR2 FQNNGV. Between the trimmed V and J ends, which lost 1 base and 7 bases, there was a span of 8 bases. The chain's CDR3 is CASSLVSEEQYF. The DNA of the CDR3 is TGTGCCAGCAGCTTAGTTTCAGAGGAGCAGTACTTC.

For this clonotype: An end of the junction does not agree with germline; a read error may underlie this. The chain recombines TRBV12-3 or TRBV12-4 with TRBJ2-7; D is perhaps TRBD1 or TRBD2 (5 bases each). This CDR3 has 13 amino acids. The CDR3 loop is CASRLGRSYEQYF. The CDR3 coding sequence is TGCGCCAGCAGACTGGGACGGTCCTACGAGCAGTACTTC.